This TCR beta chain was sequenced in a study of early T cells in non-severe SARS-CoV-2 infection. About the research overall: Chains were unpaired, as sequencing was done on bulk RNA from unsorted whole blood.

Study observations and caveats: Lookups in VDJdb leaned toward anti-spike CD8 responses and missed private and CD4 specificities.

Individually, cDNA molecules had unique molecular identifiers attached to them. TCRdb itself ran the 5' RACE reads through MiXCR, one entry per CDR3 protein. The table lists about 64,000 distinct CDR3 sequences, over 10% of them singletons. With 4 bases clipped from V and 3 bases from J, the junction kept 6 bases outside the gene matches. The CDR3 contains 15 residues. In germline, CDR1 is WNHNN, CDR2 SYGVQD (reference sequence). A word on this clonotype: What it binds is unknown.

This material consisted of whole blood, taken at baseline. The origin of this receptor is an adult who was a healthcare worker with PCR-confirmed SARS-CoV-2 infection or an uninfected control (not recorded which). The chain uses TRBV10-1 and TRBJ1-5, with TRBD1 matching over 7 bases. The CDR3 protein is CASSGDSGPNQPQHF. The CDR3 coding sequence is TGCGCCAGCAGTGGGGACAGCGGACCCAATCAGCCCCAGCATTTT.